This paragraph reports one TCR beta chain. The data belong to a study of blood T cell repertoires in COVID-19. Study overall: COVID-19 samples, acute and convalescent, were from the United States, Italy and Spain. The cDNA or gDNA used as material had been derived from T cells, B-cell-depleted T cells, or PBMCs.

In the original analysis: How many nucleated cells were present was estimated from reference gene primer amplification. TCRdb's table, derived via immunoSEQ multiplex PCR, lists solely in-frame clones and lacks some. V and J calls and clone size are given by that table; D and trimming were obtained from the DNA. The sample consists of around 94,000 clones, roughly 87% of them appearing once. This CDR3 is 13 amino acids long. Per the germline V gene, CDR1 is SQVTM and CDR2 is ANQGSEA. V was pared by 4 bases and J by 3 bases, with 5 bases of the junction left unmatched. Enrolled during active infection, Seattle patients were then followed longitudinally.

The sequenced sample was peripheral blood. The source is a woman aged 45-60 years with COVID-19, enrolled during active disease. The genes are TRBV29-1 and TRBJ1-2; 7 positions agree with TRBD1. Here the CDR3 DNA reads TGCAGCGTTGGAACAGGGGCTGACTATGGCTACACCTTC. It yields the protein CSVGTGADYGYTF.